This T cell receptor beta chain originates from a study of metastatic and nonmetastatic thyroid tumors. Looking at the study overall: Repertoire comparisons spanned blood and tumor or nodule tissue from malignant and benign thyroid patients.

Trimming took off 1 base at V and 0 bases at J, with 4 bases between the two ends. The germline gives CDR1 SGHNT, CDR2 YYREEE (reference sequence). The CDR3 loop spans 13 amino acids. Before thyroid surgery, none of the patients had received any treatment. TCRdb re-clonotyped the PCR reads via MiXCR. Of about 40,000 clones detected, 9.5% to 12% appear once; the ten largest clones hold around 25%. At least ten counts were recorded for this clone. The source of this sequence is a female donor with papillary thyroid cancer or a benign thyroid nodule (not recorded which). Some clones in this sample may be carry-over from other donors' samples. J is TRBJ2-5 and V is TRBV5-4, with D unclear. What was sequenced was blood. The chain's CDR3 is CASSLIDQETQYF. Here the CDR3 DNA reads TGTGCCAGCAGCTTGATCGACCAAGAGACCCAGTACTTC.